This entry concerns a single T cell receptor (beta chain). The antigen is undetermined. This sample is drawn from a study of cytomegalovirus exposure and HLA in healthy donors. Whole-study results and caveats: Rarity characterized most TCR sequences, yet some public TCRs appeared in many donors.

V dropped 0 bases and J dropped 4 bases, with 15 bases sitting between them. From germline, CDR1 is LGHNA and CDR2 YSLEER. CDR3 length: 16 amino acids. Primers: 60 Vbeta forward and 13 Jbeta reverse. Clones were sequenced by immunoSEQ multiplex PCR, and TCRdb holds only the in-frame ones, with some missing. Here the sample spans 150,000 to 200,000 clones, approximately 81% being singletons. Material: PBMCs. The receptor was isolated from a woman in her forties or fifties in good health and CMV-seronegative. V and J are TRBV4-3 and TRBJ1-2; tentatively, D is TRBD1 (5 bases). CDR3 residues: CASSQDGPGGSYGYTF. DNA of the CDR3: TGCGCCAGCAGCCAAGATGGCCCGGGGGGGAGCTATGGCTACACCTTC.